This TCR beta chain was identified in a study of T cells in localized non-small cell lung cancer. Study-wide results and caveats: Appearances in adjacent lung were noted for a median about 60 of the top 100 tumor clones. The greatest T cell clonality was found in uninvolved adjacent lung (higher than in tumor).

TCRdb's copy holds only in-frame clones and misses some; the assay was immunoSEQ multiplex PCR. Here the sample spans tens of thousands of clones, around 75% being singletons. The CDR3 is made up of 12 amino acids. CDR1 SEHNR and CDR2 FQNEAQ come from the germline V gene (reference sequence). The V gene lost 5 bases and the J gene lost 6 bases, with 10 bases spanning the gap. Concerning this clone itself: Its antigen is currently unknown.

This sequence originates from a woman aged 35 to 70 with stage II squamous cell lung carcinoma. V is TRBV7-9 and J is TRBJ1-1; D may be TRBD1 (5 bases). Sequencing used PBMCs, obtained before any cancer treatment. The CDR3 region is CASSLGGSEAFF. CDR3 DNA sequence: TGTGCCAGCAGCCTGGGGGGTTCTGAAGCTTTCTTT.